This T cell receptor (beta chain) was sequenced during a study of control samples from healthy donors and cancer patients (dated by TCRdb to 2020 to 2022). With respect to this clone: What antigen it recognizes has not been identified. Nothing much larger sits one base from this clone, and base qualities are not available.

The junction shows trimming of 5 bases on V and 6 bases on J, plus 14 bases between the germline ends. The CDR3 goes from the cysteine to the phenylalanine over 14 residues. Of all the DNA, just the CDR3 is kept, 42 bases in frame from base 1. Based on the germline V gene, the CDR1 and CDR2 sequences are MDHEN and SYDVKM. The library relied on the immunoSEQ multiplex PCR assay. What TCRdb holds here is the immuneACCESS table cut down to in-frame rearrangements. Part of the clones is not present; checked against another copy, under half of the missing clones reflect an unresolved V gene, and the others are unexplained. A total of tens of thousands of clones appear in this sample, 85% to 95% of them only once. The ten most abundant clones make up approximately 2.2% of the sample.

The sequence was obtained from a young man in good health. The chain is encoded by TRBV28 joined to TRBJ1-3; TRBD1 is possibly the D segment (6 matching bases). The sequencing input was blood. The bases are TGTGCCAGCAGTGGGGGGGGCCCACTAAACACCATATATTTT. It translates to CASSGGGPLNTIYF.